These T cell receptor beta chains were read from a single sample in a study of blood T cell repertoires in COVID-19. The assay was immunoSEQ multiplex PCR, and TCRdb's table has in-frame clones only and misses some. Of 200,000 to 300,000 clones in the sample, about 79% were seen once. The sequencing input was peripheral blood. Source of these receptors: a woman aged 80 or older with acute or convalescent COVID-19. Each CDR3 is given with its conserved first and last residue. The D gene is left open where the match is weak. Clone size is stated in some rows and not others, as once, few, many or a class when expanded.

>NA|TRBV27|TRBJ2-1|TRBD2
TGTGCCAGCAGTTTTCGGTCGGCTAGCGGGGGCCTGAGCTCCTACAATGAGCAGTTCTTC
CASSFRSASGGLSSYNEQFF
>NA|TRBV6-6|TRBJ2-1|TRBD1
TGTGCCAGCAGTTATACAGGGGGGAATGAGCAGTTCTTC
CASSYTGGNEQFF
>NA|TRBV21-1|TRBJ1-5|NA
TGTGCCAGCAGCAGCCCTGGAGTCTGCTATAGCAATCAGCCCCAGCATTTT
CASSSPGVCYSNQPQHF
>NA|TRBV2|TRBJ2-1|NA
TGTGCCAGCAGGGAAGACATAAATGAGCAGTTCTTC
CASREDINEQFF
>NA|TRBV3-1/TRBV3-2|TRBJ2-1|NA
TGTGCCAGCAGCCAAGATCGGGCGGGTGAGCAGTTCTTC
CASSQDRAGEQFF
>NA|TRBV5-1|TRBJ2-3|TRBD2
TGCGCCAGCAGCTTGGCGGTAGCGGGGAGCACAGATACGCAGTATTTT
CASSLAVAGSTDTQYF
>few|TRBV5-1|TRBJ2-3|NA
TGCGCCAGCAGCTCGTCGGATACGCAGTATTTT
CASSSSDTQYF
>NA|TRBV28|TRBJ2-7|TRBD2
TGTGCCAGCAGTCCCTCGGGGCGGGGGGGCTTAACAATGACCTACGAGCAGTACTTC
CASSPSGRGGLTMTYEQYF
>NA|TRBV6-6|TRBJ1-1|TRBD1
TGTGCCAGCAGCTCGGACAGGGCTGAAGCTTTCTTT
CASSSDRAEAFF
>NA|TRBV3-1/TRBV3-2|TRBJ2-1|NA
TGTGCCAGCAGCCTAAACCGGGACAATGAGCAGTTCTTC
CASSLNRDNEQFF
>NA|TRBV18|TRBJ1-6|NA
TGTGCCAGCTCACCCGGGAGTTTTAATTCACCCCTCCACTTT
CASSPGSFNSPLHF
>few|TRBV20-1|TRBJ2-1|NA
TGCAGTGCTAGTGGCGATGAATACAATGAGCAGTTCTTC
CSASGDEYNEQFF
>NA|TRBV5-6|TRBJ1-1|NA
TGTGCCAGCAGCCATCAGGGTCTTGAAGCTTTCTTT
CASSHQGLEAFF
>NA|TRBV5-6|TRBJ2-5|TRBD1
TGTGCCAGCAGCCCCCGGGGACAGGGTGTCCAAGAGACCCAGTACTTC
CASSPRGQGVQETQYF
>few|TRBV5-1|TRBJ2-7|TRBD2
TGCGCCAGCAGCTTGGAAGTACCCGGGACTAGCGGCGAGCAGTACTTC
CASSLEVPGTSGEQYF
>NA|TRBV4-2|TRBJ1-1|NA
TGTGCCAGCAGCCAAGGTGGTAGGGGCACTGAAGCTTTCTTT
CASSQGGRGTEAFF
>NA|TRBV6-2/TRBV6-3|TRBJ2-2|NA
TGTGCCAGCAGTTACAGCCTGAACACCGGGGAGCTGTTTTTT
CASSYSLNTGELFF
>NA|TRBV29-1|TRBJ2-2|TRBD1
TGCAGCACACCGGGACAGGGGAACACCGGGGAGCTGTTTTTT
CSTPGQGNTGELFF
>NA|TRBV2|TRBJ2-3|TRBD2
TGTGCCAGCAGCGATGGACTAGCTACCATTGTTTTT
CASSDGLATIVF
>NA|TRBV28|TRBJ1-6|NA
TGTGCCAGCTCTTCCTCCGGCAGAGACGGCGGCTCACCCCTCCACTTT
CASSSSGRDGGSPLHF